The 25 T cell receptor beta chains given below trace back to one sample, sequenced in a study of blood T cell repertoires in COVID-19. Repertoires were generated with immunoSEQ multiplex PCR, while TCRdb's copy carries only in-frame clones and drops some. The data contain approximately 200,000 clones, around 90% of them singletons. The sequencing sample was made of PBMCs or T cells enriched from blood (not recorded which). The source of these receptors is a man aged 30 to 45 who had recovered from COVID-19.

The V call is TRBV30, the J call TRBJ1-2; a possible D gene is TRBD1 (5 bases). V was cut by 4 bases and J by 4 bases, with 13 bases left in between. CDR1 and CDR2 from the germline V gene are GTSNPN and SVGIG (reference sequence). This CDR3 has 13 residues. CDR3 protein: CAWTPRTTYGYTF. As DNA, the CDR3 is TGTGCCTGGACCCCCCGGACAACCTATGGCTACACCTTC.

The chain uses TRBV3-1 (or the pseudogene TRBV3-2) and TRBJ1-2; maybe TRBD1 (5 bases). The CDR3 is made up of 13 amino acids. The V gene's germline CDR1 is LGHDT and CDR2 YNNKEL (reference sequence). Trimming removed 5 bases from V and 4 bases from J, with 11 bases in between. The CDR3 DNA reads as TGTGCCAGCAGCAGGGTGGGGCCCTATGGCTACACCTTC. Translated: CASSRVGPYGYTF.

V and J are TRBV12-3 or TRBV12-4 and TRBJ1-1; the D is unclear. CDR3 length equals 12 residues. V lost 6 bases and J lost 6, with 11 bases in between. The DNA of the CDR3 is TGTGCCAGCAGCAGAGGCGGGCCTGAAGCTTTCTTT. Its protein is CASSRGGPEAFF.

The gene calls are TRBV28 and TRBJ1-6; D ambiguous. This CDR3 has 14 residues. Deletions cut 2 bases from V and 3 bases from J, with 5 bases between. Germline CDR1 MDHEN, CDR2 SYDVKM. This CDR3 is CASSLEGYNSPLHF. The CDR3 DNA sequence: TGTGCCAGCAGTTTAGAGGGCTATAATTCACCCCTCCACTTT.

The CDR3 sequence: CASSSYRVSSYNSPLHF. In DNA form, the CDR3 reads TGTGCCAGCAGCTCATACAGGGTGAGCTCCTATAATTCACCCCTCCACTTT. The chain has TRBV7-9 and TRBJ1-6; TRBD1 might be the D (6 bases). The V gene's germline CDR1 is SEHNR and CDR2 FQNEAQ (reference sequence). CDR3 length equals 17 residues. V was clipped by 4 bases and J by 0 bases, with 13 bases between them.

This chain links TRBV19 with TRBJ1-2; 9 nucleotides line up with TRBD1. CDR1 is LNHDA and CDR2 is SQIVND in the germline V gene (reference sequence). V was pared by 9 bases and J by 3 bases, with 11 bases of the junction left unmatched. The CDR3 is 15 residues long. The CDR3 reads CASMSPGQGYYGYTF. The CDR3 bases are TGTGCCAGCATGAGCCCGGGACAGGGATACTATGGCTACACCTTC.

This clone has a single count. The chain recombines TRBV9 with TRBJ1-1; the D gene is possibly TRBD1 (6 bases). Per germline, CDR1 SGDLS and CDR2 YYNGEE. The length of the CDR3 is 15 residues. V lost 0 bases to trimming and J lost 6 bases, with 15 bases between them. Written as DNA, the CDR3 is TGTGCCAGCAGCGTAGAGGGAAGAGGGGGTGCTGAAGCTTTCTTT. Translation: CASSVEGRGGAEAFF.

The CDR3 region is CASSQALGQIYGYTF. In nucleotides, the CDR3 is TGTGCCAGCAGCCAAGCATTGGGACAGATTTATGGCTACACCTTC. The chain joins TRBV3-1 (or the pseudogene TRBV3-2) to TRBJ1-2; 7 bases are a match to TRBD1. V dropped 1 base and J dropped 5; count of bases not matched to a gene: 7. Germline V lookup: CDR1 LGHDT, CDR2 YNNKEL (reference sequence). The CDR3 totals 15 residues.

The rearrangement links TRBV7-9 to TRBJ1-2, with 8 bases lining up with TRBD1. Per the germline V gene, CDR1 is SEHNR and CDR2 is FQNEAQ (reference sequence). CDR3 length: 15 amino acids. With V trimmed by 4 bases and J by 5 bases, 9 bases remained unmatched. The CDR3 DNA reads TGTGCCAGCAGCTCATGGACAGGGTTTGATTATGGCTACACCTTC. This translates into CASSSWTGFDYGYTF.

V gene TRBV14 combines with J gene TRBJ2-1; 13 nucleotides align to TRBD2. The CDR3 consists of 18 residues. Germline CDR1 reads SGHDN; CDR2 reads FVKESK. V shed 1 base and J 3 bases; nucleotides not matched to a gene: 6. The CDR3, as DNA: TGTGCCAGCAGCCAAGTAAAACTAGCGGGAGGGATCTACAATGAGCAGTTCTTC. This codes for CASSQVKLAGGIYNEQFF.

The chain employs TRBV9 and TRBJ1-6; TRBD1 matches at 10 bases. This CDR3 has 14 residues. V lost 4 bases to trimming and J lost 7 bases; unmatched junction nucleotides: 2. From germline, CDR1 is SGDLS and CDR2 YYNGEE. For the CDR3, the DNA is TGTGCCAGCAGCTGGGACAGGGGAAATTCACCCCTCCACTTT. This sequence encodes CASSWDRGNSPLHF. Filled out from reference TRBV9 and TRBJ1-6, the complete variable domain reads DSGVTQTPKHLITATGQRVTLRCSPRSGDLSVYWYQQSLDQGLQFLIQYYNGEERAKGNILERFSAQQFPDLHSELNLSSLELGDSALYFCASSWDRGNSPLHFGNGTRLTVT.

This sequence joins TRBV6-2 or TRBV6-3 and TRBJ2-2; D uncertain. CDR1 MNHEY and CDR2 SVGEGT come from the germline V gene. CDR3 length: 15 residues. V lost 3 bases and J 1 base, leaving 9 bases between the germline ends. CDR3 region: CASSYMRGNTGELFF. The CDR3, as DNA: TGTGCCAGCAGTTATATGAGAGGGAACACCGGGGAGCTGTTTTTT.

The chain employs TRBV4-2 and TRBJ1-3, with TRBD1 identical over 7 bases. There are 20 residues in the CDR3. Germline lookup yields CDR1 LGHNA and CDR2 YNFKEQ. The ends lost 1 base at V and 5 bases at J; junction bases unmatched: 20. The CDR3 protein is CASSQGAVGSGQRLRNTIYF. The CDR3, as DNA: TGTGCCAGCAGCCAAGGTGCTGTCGGTTCGGGACAGCGATTAAGAAACACCATATATTTT.

The rearrangement uses TRBV5-6 and TRBJ2-7; 7 bases agree with TRBD1. V gave up 4 bases and J gave up 6 bases; unmatched junction bases: 4. CDR3 length equals 12 residues. Germline CDR1 and CDR2: SGHDT and YYEEEE. CDR3 residues: CASSPGGFEQYF. The DNA of the CDR3 is TGTGCCAGCAGCCCAGGGGGTTTCGAGCAGTACTTC. Drawing the rest from reference TRBV5-6 and TRBJ2-7, the complete variable domain is DAGVTQSPTHLIKTRGQQVTLRCSPKSGHDTVSWYQQALGQGPQFIFQYYEEEERQRGNFPDRFSGHQFPNYSSELNVNALLLGDSALYLCASSPGGFEQYFGPGTRLTVT.

The chain links TRBV6-5 to TRBJ1-4; D gene uncertain. Trimming removed 8 bases at V and 1 base at J, with 8 bases between. Germline CDR1 and CDR2: MNHEY and SVGAGI. This CDR3 comprises 13 residues. The CDR3 loop reads CASEVGTNEKLFF. The CDR3 DNA sequence: TGTGCCAGCGAGGTCGGAACTAATGAAAAACTGTTTTTT.

DNA for the CDR3: TGTGCCAGCAGCTTGAGAGGTGAGCAGTTCTTC. Amino acids: CASSLRGEQFF. This chain uses TRBV7-2 with TRBJ2-1, with no clear D. The germline V gene has CDR1 SGHTA and CDR2 FQGNSA. This CDR3 is 11 amino acids long. Trimming shortened V by 3 bases and J by 9 bases, and 6 bases separated the two germline ends.

Only one count was recorded for this clone. This chain links TRBV6-5 with TRBJ2-1; tentative D call: TRBD2 (6 bases). Per germline, CDR1 MNHEY and CDR2 SVGAGI. V was pared by 6 bases and J by 7 bases, with 16 bases between. The CDR3 length is 14 residues. The CDR3 spells CASSAAGPGNEQFF. CDR3 nucleotide sequence: TGTGCCAGCAGCGCAGCGGGTCCGGGGAATGAGCAGTTCTTC.

This chain links TRBV6-5 with TRBJ1-6, with a possible D match to TRBD1 (6 bases). Trimming removed 0 bases at V and 5 bases at J, with 8 bases between. The germline V gene encodes CDR1 MNHEY and CDR2 SVGAGI. This CDR3 has 15 residues. The CDR3 sequence is CASSYSSGDNSPLHF. The CDR3 DNA is TGTGCCAGCAGTTACTCGTCAGGGGATAATTCACCCCTCCACTTT.

This chain joins TRBV4-1 and TRBJ2-5; D perhaps matches TRBD2 (5 bases). V shed 5 bases and J shed 5 bases, with 12 bases lying between them. Per the germline V gene, CDR1 is MGHRA and CDR2 is YSYEKL. This CDR3 is built from 13 residues. This chain's CDR3 is CASSWTQGETQYF. DNA of the CDR3: TGCGCCAGCAGCTGGACTCAAGGGGAGACCCAGTACTTC.

Turning to this clone: Its ends do not fully match the called genes, so a read error is possible. This rearrangement joins TRBV10-2 to TRBJ1-6; tentatively, D is TRBD1 (5 bases). The germline CDR1 and CDR2 sequences are WSHSY and SAAADI. The CDR3 runs 13 residues. CDR3 region: CASSEQVNSALHF. CDR3 coding DNA: TGCGCCAGCAGTGAACAGGTTAATTCAGCCCTCCACTTT.

Only one count was recorded for this clone. The chain uses TRBV9 and TRBJ2-1, with D tentatively TRBD2 (6 bases). V was trimmed by 2 bases and J by 4 bases, leaving 16 bases between them. The CDR3 is 16 residues long. Germline CDR1 SGDLS, CDR2 YYNGEE. The CDR3 loop reads CASSVRAGTLYNEQFF. CDR3 bases: TGTGCCAGCAGCGTGCGAGCGGGTACCCTTTACAATGAGCAGTTCTTC.

The CDR3 coding sequence is TGTGCCAGCAGTTCTGGACTAGCGGGAGTGTTCGAGCAGTACTTC. Translation gives CASSSGLAGVFEQYF. The gene calls are TRBV6-5 and TRBJ2-7; TRBD2 matches at 13 bases. CDR1 and CDR2 from the germline V gene are MNHEY and SVGAGI. With 4 bases clipped from V and 6 bases from J, the junction kept 6 bases outside the gene matches. This CDR3 comprises 15 residues.

The chain combines TRBV24-1 with TRBJ2-4, with 9 nucleotides matching TRBD1. This CDR3 contains 15 residues. With V trimmed by 5 bases and J by 3 bases, 4 bases remained unmatched. The germline V gene has CDR1 KGHDR and CDR2 SFDVKD. The CDR3 reads CATSGTGDGKNIQYF. The CDR3 DNA reads as TGTGCCACCAGTGGGACAGGGGACGGCAAAAACATTCAGTACTTC.

The chain joins TRBV27 to TRBJ1-5; the D gene is possibly TRBD1 (5 bases). Germline assignment: CDR1 MNHEY and CDR2 SMNVEV (reference sequence). The V end was cut by 5 bases, the J end by 4 bases, with 12 bases between. The CDR3 is 14 residues long. The CDR3 DNA follows: TGTGCCAGCAGTCCGGGACTTCAAAATCAGCCCCAGCATTTT. The encoded protein is CASSPGLQNQPQHF.

The chain joins TRBV6-2 or TRBV6-3 to TRBJ1-4, with 8 bases identical to TRBD1. This CDR3 has 15 amino acids. Looked up from germline, CDR1 is MNHEY and CDR2 is SVGEGT. V trimming: 4 bases; J trimming: 2 bases; junction bases outside the gene matches: 3. The CDR3 sequence is CASSSRDRTNEKLFF. In DNA, the CDR3 is TGTGCCAGCAGTTCCCGGGACAGGACTAATGAAAAACTGTTTTTT.